The 16 T cell receptor beta chains below were found in one sample sequenced in a study of T cell responses to AZD1222 COVID-19 vaccine. The assay was immunoSEQ multiplex PCR, and TCRdb's table has in-frame clones only and misses some. Here the sample spans about 100,000 clones, about 85% being singletons. The sequencing here drew on peripheral blood, taken 28 days after the second AZD1222 dose. The receptors originated from an adult who received the AZD1222 COVID-19 vaccine.

The rearrangement uses TRBV7-2 and TRBJ1-2; TRBD1 agrees at 12 bases. V shed 5 bases, J shed 5 bases, and the junction held 6 bases outside the gene matches. This CDR3 comprises 15 residues. The germline V gene encodes CDR1 SGHTA and CDR2 FQGNSA. The CDR3 region is CASSPGTGGYYGYTF. CDR3 in DNA: TGTGCCAGCAGCCCCGGGACAGGGGGCTATTATGGCTACACCTTC.

A single count supports this clone. The chain links TRBV6-6 to TRBJ1-3; D is perhaps TRBD1 (5 bases). V lost 5 bases to trimming and J lost 4 bases, with 24 bases between them. The CDR3 has 18 amino acids. CDR1 and CDR2 (germline): MNHNY, SVGAGI (reference sequence). The CDR3 region is CASSLTLRGSARGNTIYF. The CDR3 region has the DNA TGTGCCAGCAGTCTTACCCTGAGGGGATCGGCACGAGGAAACACCATATATTTT.

The chain has TRBV28 and TRBJ2-2; no firm D call. Per the germline V gene, CDR1 is MDHEN and CDR2 is SYDVKM. Trimming pared 2 bases from V and 4 bases from J, leaving 8 bases between. The CDR3 is made up of 14 amino acids. In nucleotides, the CDR3 is TGTGCCAGCAGTTTACTCAGGTTCACCGGGGAGCTGTTTTTT. It yields the protein CASSLLRFTGELFF.

The J gene is TRBJ2-7, the V gene TRBV9, with D unresolved. Germline values: CDR1 SGDLS, CDR2 YYNGEE. V lost 0 bases and J lost 4, with 14 bases in between. CDR3 length: 15 amino acids. The CDR3 protein is CASSVDPTSTYEQYF. CDR3 sequence (DNA): TGTGCCAGCAGCGTAGACCCCACATCCACTTACGAGCAGTACTTC.

The rearrangement uses TRBV19 and TRBJ2-4; 7 nucleotides agree with TRBD1. The CDR3 contains 15 residues. The V gene end was trimmed by 8 bases and the J gene end by 5 bases; junction bases not matched to a gene: 12. Germline V CDR1 and CDR2: LNHDA, SQIVND (reference sequence). This CDR3 is CASSPQRTGENIQYF. The CDR3 DNA follows: TGTGCCAGTTCACCCCAAAGGACAGGCGAAAACATTCAGTACTTC.

This chain joins TRBV9 and TRBJ2-1, with 7 nucleotides matching TRBD2. CDR1 is SGDLS and CDR2 is YYNGEE in the germline V gene. After removal of 1 base from V and 8 bases from J, the junction contained 6 bases not matched to a gene. The CDR3 spans 14 residues. The CDR3 loop is CASSVQVGGDEQFF. The DNA of the CDR3 is TGTGCCAGCAGCGTACAAGTGGGAGGGGATGAGCAGTTCTTC.

The chain joins TRBV10-3 to TRBJ1-2, with TRBD1 matching 9 bases. The CDR3 spans 17 residues. Germline CDR1 reads ENHRY; CDR2 reads SYGVKD. Trimming at V came to 3 bases and at J to 11 bases, leaving 19 bases not matched to a gene. The CDR3 sequence is CAISDGPLTGTGPPYTF. CDR3 nucleotide sequence: TGTGCCATCAGTGACGGCCCTCTTACCGGGACAGGGCCGCCATACACCTTC.

V usage is TRBV4-3 and J usage is TRBJ2-7; D unresolved. The length of the CDR3 is 14 residues. With 1 base removed from V and 2 bases from J, the gap between germline ends came to 9 bases. The germline gives CDR1 LGHNA, CDR2 YSLEER. CDR3 bases: TGCGCCAGCAGCCAAGGGTCCAGCGCCTACGAGCAGTACTTC. Translation: CASSQGSSAYEQYF.

The V call is TRBV4-1, the J call TRBJ2-7; D possibly corresponds to TRBD1 (7 bases). The CDR3 totals 13 residues. Germline-derived CDR1 and CDR2 are MGHRA and YSYEKL. The ends were cut back, 6 bases at V and 3 bases at J, with 12 bases in the middle. The CDR3 bases are TGCGCCAGCAGGAACCAGGGGGGCTACGAGCAGTACTTC. Translation: CASRNQGGYEQYF.

The chain combines TRBV6-1 with TRBJ2-1, with D tentatively TRBD1 (6 bases). Germline CDR1 and CDR2: MNHNS and SASEGT. This CDR3 has 14 amino acids. Between the trimmed V and J ends, which lost 3 bases and 5 bases, there was a span of 11 bases. The CDR3 protein is CASSDRGGNNEQFF. The DNA of the CDR3 is TGTGCCAGCAGTGACAGGGGTGGTAACAATGAGCAGTTCTTC.

This chain connects TRBV4-1 to TRBJ2-7; the D gene is possibly TRBD2 (5 bases). The CDR3 is 16 amino acids. With 1 base removed from V and 5 bases from J, the gap between germline ends came to 18 bases. Germline V gene data show CDR1 as MGHRA and CDR2 as YSYEKL. Written as DNA, the CDR3 is TGCGCCAGCAGCCAAGTTTACAGCGGAGGCACGGACGAGCAGTACTTC. It specifies CASSQVYSGGTDEQYF.

V and J are TRBV14 and TRBJ2-6; TRBD1 or TRBD2 may be the D gene (5 bases each). Trimming took off 3 bases at V and 4 bases at J, with 19 bases between the two ends. The CDR3 covers 18 residues. The germline CDR1 and CDR2 sequences are SGHDN and FVKESK. This CDR3 is CASSHLLRGPPGANVLTF. The DNA for the CDR3 is TGTGCCAGCAGCCACCTCCTTAGGGGACCGCCCGGGGCCAACGTCCTGACTTTC. Supplemented by reference TRBV14 and TRBJ2-6, the full variable domain reads EAGVTQFPSHSVIEKGQTVTLRCDPISGHDNLYWYRRVMGKEIKFLLHFVKESKQDESGMPNNRFLAERTGGTYSTLKVQPAELEDSGVYFCASSHLLRGPPGANVLTFGAGSRLTVL.

This chain links TRBV6-5 with TRBJ1-5; no firm D call. This CDR3 has 13 residues. Trimming cost V 6 bases and J 0 bases, with 6 bases left between them. Germline lookup yields CDR1 MNHEY and CDR2 SVGAGI. Here the CDR3 DNA reads TGTGCCAGCAGGAGAGATAGCAATCAGCCCCAGCATTTT. Protein sequence: CASRRDSNQPQHF.

The chain joins TRBV27 to TRBJ1-5; 9 positions match TRBD1. V lost 0 bases to trimming and J lost 7 bases; unmatched junction nucleotides: 4. This CDR3 has 15 residues. Germline-derived CDR1 and CDR2 are MNHEY and SMNVEV (reference sequence). The chain's CDR3 is CASSLSGQGIQPQHF. The CDR3 DNA is TGTGCCAGCAGTTTATCGGGACAGGGCATCCAGCCCCAGCATTTT.

The J gene is TRBJ1-1, the V gene TRBV3-1 (or the pseudogene TRBV3-2); no definite D call. V lost 5 bases and J 1 base, leaving 14 bases between the germline ends. The CDR3 loop spans 15 amino acids. Germline CDR1 and CDR2: LGHDT and YNNKEL (reference sequence). This chain's CDR3 is CASSFGPRKNTEAFF. For the CDR3, the DNA is TGTGCCAGCAGCTTCGGTCCACGAAAGAACACTGAAGCTTTCTTT.

V is TRBV7-8 and J is TRBJ2-7, with 9 bases lining up with TRBD1. V lost 7 bases, J lost 4 bases, and 8 bases stayed unmatched. Germline V gene data show CDR1 as SGHVS and CDR2 as FQNEAQ. The CDR3 covers 14 residues. CDR3 region: CASIHDRGDYEQYF. For the CDR3, the DNA is TGTGCCAGCATCCACGACAGGGGGGATTACGAGCAGTACTTC.